This is a list of T cell receptor beta chains from one sample in a study of cytomegalovirus exposure and HLA in healthy donors. Sequenced by immunoSEQ multiplex PCR; TCRdb stores in-frame clones only, minus some. The data show some 120,000 clones, about 70% seen once. Sequenced sample: PBMCs. The receptors were gathered from a woman aged 55-69 years in good health and CMV-seropositive. Each CDR3 is given with its conserved first and last residue. A D gene is named only where the DNA matches it firmly. Part of the rows lack a size; the others show once, few, many or a class for expanded clones.

d_call: -
j_call: TRBJ2-3
clone_size: -
cdr3_length: 12
v_call: TRBV7-8
cdr3_nt: TGTGCCAGCAGAATTGCAGCAGATACGCAGTATTTT
cdr3_aa: CASRIAADTQYF

d_call: TRBD1
j_call: TRBJ1-1
clone_size: -
cdr3_length: 17
v_call: TRBV7-9
cdr3_nt: TGTGCCAGCGGACCCGGGACAGGGGCAAGTAGATTGACTGAAGCTTTCTTT
cdr3_aa: CASGPGTGASRLTEAFF

d_call: TRBD1
j_call: TRBJ1-2
clone_size: -
cdr3_length: 16
v_call: TRBV13
cdr3_nt: TGTGCCAGCAGCTTTAGGGACAGGGTCAATTTGTATGGCTACACCTTC
cdr3_aa: CASSFRDRVNLYGYTF

d_call: TRBD2
j_call: TRBJ2-3
clone_size: -
cdr3_length: 15
v_call: TRBV7-2
cdr3_nt: TGTGCCAGCAGCTCCAAGCGGGGGCGCACAGATACGCAGTATTTT
cdr3_aa: CASSSKRGRTDTQYF

d_call: TRBD1
j_call: TRBJ1-5
clone_size: once
cdr3_length: 14
v_call: TRBV19
cdr3_nt: TGTGCCAGTAGTATTCAGGGGGGTAATCAGCCCCAGCATTTT
cdr3_aa: CASSIQGGNQPQHF

d_call: -
j_call: TRBJ1-1
clone_size: few
cdr3_length: 15
v_call: TRBV7-9
cdr3_nt: TGTGCCAGCAGCCCCAGCGGGCCCGGCGGGGCTGAAGCTTTCTTT
cdr3_aa: CASSPSGPGGAEAFF

d_call: TRBD1
j_call: TRBJ2-7
clone_size: -
cdr3_length: 14
v_call: TRBV7-2
cdr3_nt: TGTGCCAGCAGCTTTCAGGGGGCAATCAACGAGCAGTACTTC
cdr3_aa: CASSFQGAINEQYF

d_call: -
j_call: TRBJ1-5
clone_size: -
cdr3_length: 17
v_call: TRBV15
cdr3_nt: TGTGCCACCAGCAGAGATCAGGGGTCGGAATCGCGTCAGCCCCAGCATTTT
cdr3_aa: CATSRDQGSESRQPQHF

d_call: -
j_call: TRBJ1-5
clone_size: -
cdr3_length: 11
v_call: TRBV30
cdr3_nt: TGTGCCTGGAGTATCGGTCAGCCCCAGCATTTT
cdr3_aa: CAWSIGQPQHF

d_call: -
j_call: TRBJ1-1
clone_size: -
cdr3_length: 14
v_call: TRBV7-2
cdr3_nt: TGTGCCAGCAGCTTAAGAGTCCTGAACACTGAAGCTTTCTTT
cdr3_aa: CASSLRVLNTEAFF

d_call: TRBD2
j_call: TRBJ2-7
clone_size: -
cdr3_length: 14
v_call: TRBV30
cdr3_nt: TGTGCCTGGAGAAGGTCTAGCGGGGGGAGCGAGCAGTACTTC
cdr3_aa: CAWRRSSGGSEQYF

d_call: -
j_call: TRBJ2-7
clone_size: -
cdr3_length: 14
v_call: TRBV6-6
cdr3_nt: TGTGCCAGCAGGGATTTGACAGACTCCTACGAGCAGTACTTC
cdr3_aa: CASRDLTDSYEQYF

d_call: -
j_call: TRBJ1-5
clone_size: -
cdr3_length: 14
v_call: TRBV7-2
cdr3_nt: TGTGCCAGCAGCAAAGACAGCTACGATCAGCCCCAGCATTTT
cdr3_aa: CASSKDSYDQPQHF

d_call: -
j_call: TRBJ2-1
clone_size: -
cdr3_length: 13
v_call: TRBV7-3
cdr3_nt: TGTGCCAGCAGCCGAGGCATGAACAATGAGCAGTTCTTC
cdr3_aa: CASSRGMNNEQFF

d_call: -
j_call: TRBJ2-3
clone_size: -
cdr3_length: 15
v_call: TRBV4-3
cdr3_nt: TGCGCCAGCAGCCCCAGGGACTCCAGCACAGATACGCAGTATTTT
cdr3_aa: CASSPRDSSTDTQYF

d_call: TRBD1
j_call: TRBJ2-5
clone_size: few
cdr3_length: 15
v_call: TRBV2
cdr3_nt: TGTGCCAGCGACGTCCTGTGGGACAGAAGAGAGACCCAGTACTTC
cdr3_aa: CASDVLWDRRETQYF

d_call: TRBD1
j_call: TRBJ1-1
clone_size: -
cdr3_length: 16
v_call: TRBV5-1
cdr3_nt: TGCGCCAGCAGCTTGGATGGGCAGGGGGTGAACACTGAAGCTTTCTTT
cdr3_aa: CASSLDGQGVNTEAFF

d_call: TRBD1
j_call: TRBJ1-2
clone_size: -
cdr3_length: 12
v_call: TRBV6-6
cdr3_nt: TGTGCCAGCAGTTATACAGGGGATGGCTACACCTTC
cdr3_aa: CASSYTGDGYTF

d_call: -
j_call: TRBJ2-3
clone_size: few
cdr3_length: 16
v_call: TRBV11-1
cdr3_nt: TGTGCCAGCAGCTTAGGCCTAGCGTATAGCACAGATACGCAGTATTTT
cdr3_aa: CASSLGLAYSTDTQYF

d_call: TRBD1
j_call: TRBJ1-3
clone_size: -
cdr3_length: 18
v_call: TRBV7-2
cdr3_nt: TGTGCCAGCAGCTTAGTGTCCCGGGACAGGTTCCCTGGAAACACCATATATTTT
cdr3_aa: CASSLVSRDRFPGNTIYF

d_call: -
j_call: TRBJ2-7
clone_size: -
cdr3_length: 14
v_call: TRBV30
cdr3_nt: TGTGCCTGGACCAGAACTAGGAGCTCCTACGAGCAGTACTTC
cdr3_aa: CAWTRTRSSYEQYF

d_call: TRBD1
j_call: TRBJ2-7
clone_size: -
cdr3_length: 14
v_call: TRBV10-3
cdr3_nt: TGTGCCATCAGTGGTGGGACAGGGCATTACGAGCAGTACTTC
cdr3_aa: CAISGGTGHYEQYF

d_call: TRBD2
j_call: TRBJ2-1
clone_size: -
cdr3_length: 14
v_call: TRBV9
cdr3_nt: TGTGCCAGCAGCGTAGTAGTAGCGGGAGGGGTGTTGTTCTTC
cdr3_aa: CASSVVVAGGVLFF

d_call: TRBD1
j_call: TRBJ1-4
clone_size: -
cdr3_length: 15
v_call: TRBV30
cdr3_nt: TGTGCCTGGAGCGATACACAGGGGGCGAATGAAAAACTGTTTTTT
cdr3_aa: CAWSDTQGANEKLFF

d_call: -
j_call: TRBJ2-3
clone_size: -
cdr3_length: 14
v_call: TRBV6-6
cdr3_nt: TGTGCCAGCAGACCCGGGGGAGACACAGATACGCAGTATTTT
cdr3_aa: CASRPGGDTDTQYF

d_call: -
j_call: TRBJ2-6
clone_size: -
cdr3_length: 16
v_call: TRBV27
cdr3_nt: TGTGCCAGCAGCAAAACAGGGACGAGGGGCGCCAACGTCCTGACTTTC
cdr3_aa: CASSKTGTRGANVLTF

d_call: -
j_call: TRBJ1-6
clone_size: -
cdr3_length: 17
v_call: TRBV30
cdr3_nt: TGTGCCTGGAGTGGAGCAGGGCAAAGCTCCTATAATTCACCCCTCCACTTT
cdr3_aa: CAWSGAGQSSYNSPLHF

d_call: TRBD1
j_call: TRBJ1-1
clone_size: -
cdr3_length: 15
v_call: TRBV18
cdr3_nt: TGTGCCAGCTCGCGGGACAGGGTGATGGATCGGGAAGCTTTCTTT
cdr3_aa: CASSRDRVMDREAFF

d_call: -
j_call: TRBJ2-1
clone_size: -
cdr3_length: 13
v_call: TRBV6-4
cdr3_nt: TGTGCCAGCAGTGTTGACTTCTACAATGAGCAGTTCTTC
cdr3_aa: CASSVDFYNEQFF

d_call: TRBD2
j_call: TRBJ2-1
clone_size: -
cdr3_length: 16
v_call: TRBV6-6
cdr3_nt: TGTGCCAGCAGTAGCGGGAGGGCCGTATCCTACAATGAGCAGTTCTTC
cdr3_aa: CASSSGRAVSYNEQFF

d_call: TRBD2
j_call: TRBJ2-5
clone_size: few
cdr3_length: 14
v_call: TRBV6-5
cdr3_nt: TGTGCCAGCAGTTACAATGGCGGGAGTGAGACCCAGTACTTC
cdr3_aa: CASSYNGGSETQYF

d_call: -
j_call: TRBJ1-1
clone_size: few
cdr3_length: 14
v_call: TRBV15
cdr3_nt: TGTGCCACCAGCAGACCCACGGGTTGGGGAGGGAGGCTCTTT
cdr3_aa: CATSRPTGWGGRLF

d_call: TRBD1
j_call: TRBJ2-7
clone_size: few
cdr3_length: 14
v_call: TRBV12-5
cdr3_nt: TGTGCTAGTGGCCTTAGGGACAGGGGGGTTCTCAGGTACTTC
cdr3_aa: CASGLRDRGVLRYF

d_call: -
j_call: TRBJ2-2
clone_size: -
cdr3_length: 13
v_call: TRBV7-7
cdr3_nt: TGTGCTAGCAGCTTTACAGACACCGGGGAGCTGTTTTTT
cdr3_aa: CASSFTDTGELFF

d_call: -
j_call: TRBJ1-1
clone_size: few
cdr3_length: 13
v_call: TRBV19
cdr3_nt: TGTGCCAGTAGTCCACCGGACAGAATTGAAGCTTTCTTT
cdr3_aa: CASSPPDRIEAFF

d_call: -
j_call: TRBJ2-7
clone_size: -
cdr3_length: 15
v_call: TRBV4-1
cdr3_nt: TGCGCCAGCAGCCAAGGGGCGGGGATCGCCTACGAGCAGTACTTC
cdr3_aa: CASSQGAGIAYEQYF

d_call: -
j_call: TRBJ1-2
clone_size: -
cdr3_length: 14
v_call: TRBV5-6
cdr3_nt: TGTGCCAGCAGCTGGGCAGGGGCGGACTATGGCTACACCTTC
cdr3_aa: CASSWAGADYGYTF

d_call: TRBD2
j_call: TRBJ2-1
clone_size: -
cdr3_length: 15
v_call: TRBV15
cdr3_nt: TGTGCCACCAGCAGAGAAGCGGGGGGTTACAATGAGCAGTTCTTC
cdr3_aa: CATSREAGGYNEQFF

d_call: -
j_call: TRBJ2-1
clone_size: once
cdr3_length: 11
v_call: TRBV6-6
cdr3_nt: TGTGCCAGTGGGAGTCGAAGTGAGCAGTTCTTC
cdr3_aa: CASGSRSEQFF

d_call: TRBD2
j_call: TRBJ2-5
clone_size: -
cdr3_length: 16
v_call: TRBV5-1
cdr3_nt: TGCGCCAGCAGCCCGTGGGCGGGGGTCGGGGGTGAGACCCAGTACTTC
cdr3_aa: CASSPWAGVGGETQYF

d_call: TRBD1
j_call: TRBJ1-1
clone_size: -
cdr3_length: 16
v_call: TRBV7-2
cdr3_nt: TGTGCCAGCAGCTTAAGGGGACAGGGAGTGAACACTGAAGCTTTCTTT
cdr3_aa: CASSLRGQGVNTEAFF

d_call: -
j_call: TRBJ2-7
clone_size: -
cdr3_length: 14
v_call: TRBV15
cdr3_nt: TGTGCCACCAGCCTCCCAGGGGTCTCCTACGAGCAGTACTTC
cdr3_aa: CATSLPGVSYEQYF

d_call: -
j_call: TRBJ2-1
clone_size: -
cdr3_length: 14
v_call: TRBV5-1
cdr3_nt: TGCGCCAGCAGCTTGGCCCTCTCCTACAATGAGCAGTTCTTC
cdr3_aa: CASSLALSYNEQFF

d_call: TRBD2
j_call: TRBJ2-2
clone_size: -
cdr3_length: 15
v_call: TRBV6-5
cdr3_nt: TGTGCCAGCACTACGACTAGCGCGAACACCGGGGAGCTGTTTTTT
cdr3_aa: CASTTTSANTGELFF

d_call: TRBD1
j_call: TRBJ1-1
clone_size: -
cdr3_length: 12
v_call: TRBV6-6
cdr3_nt: TGTGCCAGCAGTTTGCAGGGGGCTTCGGCTTTCTTT
cdr3_aa: CASSLQGASAFF

d_call: TRBD1
j_call: TRBJ1-4
clone_size: -
cdr3_length: 13
v_call: TRBV11-2
cdr3_nt: TGTGCCAGCACCCCGGGGGCAGGGGGCAAACTGTTTTTT
cdr3_aa: CASTPGAGGKLFF